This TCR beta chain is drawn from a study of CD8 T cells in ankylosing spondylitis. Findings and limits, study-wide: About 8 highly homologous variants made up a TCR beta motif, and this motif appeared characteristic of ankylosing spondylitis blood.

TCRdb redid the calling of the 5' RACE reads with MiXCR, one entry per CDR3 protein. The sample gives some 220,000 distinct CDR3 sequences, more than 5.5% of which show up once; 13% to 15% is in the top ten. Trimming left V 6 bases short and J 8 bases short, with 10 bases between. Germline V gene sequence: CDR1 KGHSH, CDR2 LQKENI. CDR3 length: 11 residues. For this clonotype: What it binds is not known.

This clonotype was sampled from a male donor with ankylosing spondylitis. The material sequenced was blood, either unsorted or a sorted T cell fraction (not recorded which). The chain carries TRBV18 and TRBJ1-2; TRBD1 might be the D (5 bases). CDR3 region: CASSDSWGYTF. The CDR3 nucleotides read TGTGCCAGCTCCGACAGCTGGGGCTACACCTTC.